This T cell receptor beta chain was profiled in a study of CD8 T cells in ankylosing spondylitis. Trimming removed 5 bases from V and 2 bases from J, with 16 bases in between. Germline assignment: CDR1 SGHRS and CDR2 YFSETQ. This CDR3 is built from 15 residues. TCRdb fed the 5' RACE reads into MiXCR, producing one record per CDR3 protein. The sample yields about 240,000 distinct CDR3 sequences, approximately 11% seen once. This clonotype was recorded many times. The chain has TRBV5-1 and TRBJ1-1, with D perhaps TRBD1 (6 bases). Specimen: blood, either unsorted or a sorted T cell fraction (not recorded which). This TCR came from a male donor with ankylosing spondylitis or in good health (not recorded which). CDR3 bases: TGCGCCAGCAGAGCCAGGGGTCCCATTAACACTGAAGCTTTCTTT. Translation gives CASRARGPINTEAFF.